Below, one TCR beta chain is given with its context. The assay was immunoSEQ multiplex PCR, and TCRdb's table has in-frame clones only and misses some. The sample has 2.5 million or so clones, approximately 90% seen once. This specimen belongs to a study of shared clonotypes between healthy human individuals. The CDR3 has 12 amino acids. V lost 1 base to trimming and J lost 10 bases, with 8 bases between them. Germline V gives CDR1 GTSNPN, CDR2 SVGIG (reference sequence). The J gene is TRBJ1-6, the V gene TRBV30; D uncertain. The specimen sequenced was naive CD4+ T cells sorted from blood. Subset meaning: CD45RA+ positively selected. The TCR originated in a man aged 18 to 30 in good health. CDR3 amino acids: CAWSASGSPLHF. The CDR3 DNA reads as TGTGCCTGGAGTGCATCAGGATCACCCCTCCACTTT. Filled out from reference TRBV30 and TRBJ1-6, the complete variable domain reads SQTIHQWPATLVQPVGSPLSLECTVEGTSNPNLYWYRQAAGRGLQLLFYSVGIGQISSEVPQNLSASRPQDRQFILSSKKLLLSDSGFYLCAWSASGSPLHFGNGTRLTVT.